The present entry profiles one TCR beta chain with its context. The target antigen is unknown. Both 60 Vbeta primers and 13 Jbeta primers went into the PCR. Assay: immunoSEQ multiplex PCR; the TCRdb copy retains only in-frame clones and omits some. In the table there are approximately 88,000 clones, 60% to 85% of which are singletons. Deletions cut 0 bases from V and 6 bases from J, with 11 bases between. This CDR3 is built from 14 residues. Germline V gives CDR1 MNHEY, CDR2 SVGAGI. These data originate in a study of cytomegalovirus exposure and HLA in healthy donors. Turning to the study itself: The early release's HLA-typed donors yielded 80 million to 95 million unique TCRs.

The study, taken as a whole, reports: For presence/absence analyses, sequencing depth was assumed to be roughly uniform across donors. Judged likely to be a sequencing artifact was a cluster of highly shared sequence variants. Confirmation in vitro established that three CMV-associated chains were specific for CMV antigens.

The sequence derives from a man aged 30 to 45 in good health and CMV-seropositive. The chain couples TRBV6-5 to TRBJ1-2, with TRBD1 as a possible D gene (6 bases). The sequencing input was PBMCs. In DNA, the CDR3 is TGTGCCAGCAGTTACTCTGGGGGGGCAGATGGCTACACCTTC. Amino acids: CASSYSGGADGYTF.